The clone carrying this TCR beta chain appeared many times. The antigen is undetermined. The cDNA 3' end received a ligated oligonucleotide with a UMI. An equimolar mix of RC1.1 and RC1.2 primed the beta chain across TRBC1 and TRBC2. MiXCR was run by TCRdb on the UMI-ligation and nested PCR reads, yielding one entry per CDR3 protein. The sample holds 40,000 or so distinct CDR3 sequences, 15% to 20% seen once. This sample was included in a study of quantifying T cell responses using KT2 cells. As for the study in general: cDNA was made from DNase-treated RNA using alpha and beta constant primers. Whole-study results and caveats: KT2 sequence counts showed saturation when very many KT2 cells were spiked in. The number of KT2 alpha and beta sequences was a linear function of input KT2 cells.

Between the trimmed V and J ends, which lost 3 bases and 8 bases, there was a span of 14 bases. Germline CDR1 and CDR2: SNHLY and FYNNEI. CDR3 length equals 14 residues. A range of KT2-to-PBMC ratios was made using fixed PBMC numbers. The TCR originated in a human donor. The sequencing sample was made of PBMCs spiked with cells of the T cell clone KT2. This chain joins TRBV2 and TRBJ2-4; D not resolved. The CDR3 DNA sequence: TGTGCCAGCAGTGAGACGGATGTGGTGGACATTCAGTACTTC. Protein product: CASSETDVVDIQYF.